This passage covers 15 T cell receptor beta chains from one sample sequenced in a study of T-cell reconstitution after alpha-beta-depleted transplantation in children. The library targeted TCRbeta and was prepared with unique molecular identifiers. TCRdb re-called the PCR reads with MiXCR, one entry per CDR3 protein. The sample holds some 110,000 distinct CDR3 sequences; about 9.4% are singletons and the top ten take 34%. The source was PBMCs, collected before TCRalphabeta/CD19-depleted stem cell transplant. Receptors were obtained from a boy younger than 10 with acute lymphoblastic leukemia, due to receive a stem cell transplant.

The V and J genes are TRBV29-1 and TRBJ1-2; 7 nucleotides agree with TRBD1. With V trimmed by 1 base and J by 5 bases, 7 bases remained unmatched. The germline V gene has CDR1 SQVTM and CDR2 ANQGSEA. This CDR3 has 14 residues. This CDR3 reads CSVEAPGQPYGYTF. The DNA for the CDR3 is TGCAGCGTTGAAGCCCCGGGACAGCCATATGGCTACACCTTC.

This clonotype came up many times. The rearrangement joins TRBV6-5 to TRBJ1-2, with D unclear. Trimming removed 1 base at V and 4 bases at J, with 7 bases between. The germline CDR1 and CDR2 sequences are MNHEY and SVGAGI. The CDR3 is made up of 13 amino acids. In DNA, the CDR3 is TGTGCCAGCAGTTACTTCCACTTCTATGGCTACACCTTC. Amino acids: CASSYFHFYGYTF.

The CDR3 reads CASSQPDRDPGNTIYF. The CDR3 nucleotides read TGCGCCAGCAGCCAACCGGACAGGGACCCTGGAAACACCATATATTTT. The rearrangement links TRBV4-1 to TRBJ1-3; 8 positions match TRBD1. Germline V gives CDR1 MGHRA, CDR2 YSYEKL. The CDR3 covers 16 residues. The ends lost 2 bases at V and 2 bases at J; junction bases unmatched: 5.

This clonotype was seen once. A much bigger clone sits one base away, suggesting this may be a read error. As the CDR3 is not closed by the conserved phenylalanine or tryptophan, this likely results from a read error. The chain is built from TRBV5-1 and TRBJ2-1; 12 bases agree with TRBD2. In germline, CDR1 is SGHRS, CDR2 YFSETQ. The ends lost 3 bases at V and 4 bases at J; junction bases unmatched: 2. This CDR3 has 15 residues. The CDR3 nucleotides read TGCGCCAGCAGCTGGACTAGCGGGGCATACAATGAGCAGTTCATC. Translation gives CASSWTSGAYNEQFI.

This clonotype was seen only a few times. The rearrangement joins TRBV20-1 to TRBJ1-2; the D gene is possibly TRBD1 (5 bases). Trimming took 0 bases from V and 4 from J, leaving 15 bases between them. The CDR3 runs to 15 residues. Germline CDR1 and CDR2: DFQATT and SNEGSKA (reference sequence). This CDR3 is CSARDSAGRSYGYTF. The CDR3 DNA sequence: TGCAGTGCTAGAGATTCGGCAGGGAGGTCCTATGGCTACACCTTC.

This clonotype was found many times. Written as DNA, the CDR3 is TGCAGCGTGGGACTTGTAACCTACGAGCAGTACTTC. Translation gives CSVGLVTYEQYF. The chain links TRBV29-1 to TRBJ2-7, with a weak D call TRBD2 (6 bases). V shed 6 bases and J shed 2 bases, with 11 bases lying between them. The CDR3 length is 12 residues. Germline assignment: CDR1 SQVTM and CDR2 ANQGSEA.

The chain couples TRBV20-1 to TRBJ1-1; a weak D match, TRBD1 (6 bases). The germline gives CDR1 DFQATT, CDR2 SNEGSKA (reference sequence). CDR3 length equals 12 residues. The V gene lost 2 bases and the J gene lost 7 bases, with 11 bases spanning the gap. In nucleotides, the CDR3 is TGCAGTGCTAGAAGGGGGGATGGTGAAGCTTTCTTT. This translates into CSARRGDGEAFF.

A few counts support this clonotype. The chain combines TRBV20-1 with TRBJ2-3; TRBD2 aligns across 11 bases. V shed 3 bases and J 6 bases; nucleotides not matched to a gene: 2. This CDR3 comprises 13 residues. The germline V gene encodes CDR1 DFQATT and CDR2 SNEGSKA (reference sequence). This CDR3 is CSARASGRDTQYF. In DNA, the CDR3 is TGCAGTGCTAGGGCTAGCGGGAGGGATACGCAGTATTTT.

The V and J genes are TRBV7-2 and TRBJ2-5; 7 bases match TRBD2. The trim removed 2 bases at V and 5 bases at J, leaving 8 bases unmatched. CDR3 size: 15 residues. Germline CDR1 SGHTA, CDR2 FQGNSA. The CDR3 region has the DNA TGTGCCAGCAGCTTATCCGGGGGGACGTTGGAGACCCAGTACTTC. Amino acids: CASSLSGGTLETQYF. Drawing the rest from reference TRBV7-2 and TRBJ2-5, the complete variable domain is GAGVSQSPSNKVTEKGKDVELRCDPISGHTALYWYRQSLGQGLEFLIYFQGNSAPDKSGLPSDRFSAERTGGSVSTLTIQRTQQEDSAVYLCASSLSGGTLETQYFGPGTRLLVL.

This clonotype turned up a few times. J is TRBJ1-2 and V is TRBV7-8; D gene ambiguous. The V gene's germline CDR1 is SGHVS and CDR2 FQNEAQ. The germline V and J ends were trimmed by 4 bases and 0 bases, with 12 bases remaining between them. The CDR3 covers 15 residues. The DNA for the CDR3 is TGTGCCAGCAGCTCAGCGGGCGGGACTAACTATGGCTACACCTTC. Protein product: CASSSAGGTNYGYTF.

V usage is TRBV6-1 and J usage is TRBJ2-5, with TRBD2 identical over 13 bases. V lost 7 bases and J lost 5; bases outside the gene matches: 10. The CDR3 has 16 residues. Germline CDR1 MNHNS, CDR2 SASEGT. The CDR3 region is CASKEGLAGRGETQYF. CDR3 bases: TGTGCCAGCAAAGAGGGACTAGCGGGACGGGGGGAGACCCAGTACTTC.

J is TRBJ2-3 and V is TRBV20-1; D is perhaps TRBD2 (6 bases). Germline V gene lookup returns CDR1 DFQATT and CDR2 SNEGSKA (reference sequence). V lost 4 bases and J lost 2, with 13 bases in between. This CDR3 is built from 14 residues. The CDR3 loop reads CSATPGTVTDTQYF. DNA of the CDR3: TGCAGTGCTACCCCCGGGACTGTCACAGATACGCAGTATTTT.

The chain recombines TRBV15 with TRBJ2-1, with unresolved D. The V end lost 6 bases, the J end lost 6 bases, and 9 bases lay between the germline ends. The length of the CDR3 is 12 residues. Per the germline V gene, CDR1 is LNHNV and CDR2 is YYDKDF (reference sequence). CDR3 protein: CATSNKFNEQFF. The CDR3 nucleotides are TGTGCCACCAGTAATAAATTCAATGAGCAGTTCTTC.

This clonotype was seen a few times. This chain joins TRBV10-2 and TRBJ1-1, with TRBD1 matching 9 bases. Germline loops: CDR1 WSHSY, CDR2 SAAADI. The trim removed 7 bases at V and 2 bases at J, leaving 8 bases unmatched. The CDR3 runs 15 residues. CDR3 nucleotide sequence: TGCGCCAGCAAGGGACAGGGTTTGGCAAACACTGAAGCTTTCTTT. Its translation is CASKGQGLANTEAFF.

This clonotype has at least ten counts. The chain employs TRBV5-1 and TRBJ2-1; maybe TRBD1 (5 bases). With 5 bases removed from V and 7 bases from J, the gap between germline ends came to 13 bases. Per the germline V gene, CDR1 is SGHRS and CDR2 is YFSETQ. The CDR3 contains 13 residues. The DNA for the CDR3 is TGCGCCAGCAGAACAACAGGATTGAATGAGCAGTTCTTC. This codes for CASRTTGLNEQFF.